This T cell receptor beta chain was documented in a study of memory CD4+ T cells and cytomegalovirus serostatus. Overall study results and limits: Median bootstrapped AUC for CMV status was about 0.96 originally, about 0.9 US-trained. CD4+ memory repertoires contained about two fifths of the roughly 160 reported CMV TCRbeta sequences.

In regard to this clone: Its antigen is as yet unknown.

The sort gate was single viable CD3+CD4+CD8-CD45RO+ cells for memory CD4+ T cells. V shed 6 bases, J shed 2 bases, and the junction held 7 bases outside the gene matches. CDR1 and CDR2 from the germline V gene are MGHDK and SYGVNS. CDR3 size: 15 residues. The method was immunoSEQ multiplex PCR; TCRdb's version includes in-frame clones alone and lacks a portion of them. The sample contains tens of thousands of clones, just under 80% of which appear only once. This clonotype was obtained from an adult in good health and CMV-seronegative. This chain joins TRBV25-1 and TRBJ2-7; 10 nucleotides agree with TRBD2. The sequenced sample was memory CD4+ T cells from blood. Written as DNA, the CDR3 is TGTGCCAGCAGCCAGCGGGAGGGCCCCGCCTACGAGCAGTACTTC. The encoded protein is CASSQREGPAYEQYF.